Here is one T cell receptor beta chain with its context. Its antigen target is currently unknown. No base quality values were provided; no much bigger clone lies one nucleotide off. Trimming leaves V shorter by 3 bases and J shorter by 2 bases, with the junction holding 11 bases beyond the gene matches. From the cysteine through the phenylalanine, the CDR3 covers 17 amino acids. Just the 51-base CDR3 DNA is kept, in frame starting at base 1. Sequences LNHDA (CDR1) and SQIVND (CDR2) are obtained from the germline V gene (reference sequence). Each collaborating institution followed its own protocols to collect whole blood in K2EDTA tubes. For TCRbeta analysis, collaborator samples were shipped as frozen whole blood, as isolated PBMCs, or as DNA extracted from either sample type. The immunoSEQ Assay, a bias-controlled multiplex PCR, was used to amplify TCRbeta CDR3 regions from genomic DNA. As for the original processing: The number of nucleated cells in each sample was estimated by amplification of reference gene primers within the assay. Sequence reads were collapsed and filtered to measure the absolute abundance of every unique TCRbeta CDR3 rearrangement. For each sample, productive Simpson clonality was calculated by taking the square root of Simpson's diversity index across productive rearrangements. TCRdb re-hosts the immuneACCESS table, in-frame sequences only. Its copies lack some clones; in the studies checked, an unresolved V gene accounts for under half of them, and the cause for the rest is not known. V and J calls and clone size are copied from that table; D and trimming were computed from the DNA. The sample has approximately 110,000 clones on record, 88% of them singletons. Together, the top ten hold about 1% of the sample.

This specimen belongs to a study of blood T cell repertoires in COVID-19 (dated by TCRdb to 2018 to 2021). With respect to the entire study: Collaborator samples came from the United States, Italy and Spain and covered acute and convalescent phases of COVID-19. The samples were drawn from the first 160 participants of the ongoing ImmuneRACE study and from 1,200 or so subjects provided by 6 global collaborators. The repertoires were made available in a free public database intended to serve as a resource for research on the immune response to SARS-CoV-2. The prospective study material was composed of cDNA or gDNA derived from T cells, B-cell-depleted T cells, or PBMCs. A de-identified subject ID, COVID-19 status, age in years and sex were almost always included in the sample metadata. Subjects who had been exposed to COVID-19, were actively infected with it, or had recovered from it provided the deeply sampled blood TCRbeta repertoires that made up the dataset. Where HLA class I and class II types were available, the types were taken from metadata supplied by the sample provider, not from assay-based typing.

What the work shows at the level of the full study, not this receptor alone: How much clinical and demographic metadata was included differed by source and by participant, and the metadata was provided uncurated.

The clonotype originates from a woman aged 45-65 years with active or convalescent COVID-19. The sequencing sample was made of peripheral blood. The chain is made from TRBV19 and TRBJ1-1, and 8 junctional nucleotides match TRBD1. The DNA sequence follows: TGTGCCAGTAGTATTCGGGTTGTGGACAGGGTCAACACTGAAGCTTTCTTT. Its translation is CASSIRVVDRVNTEAFF.